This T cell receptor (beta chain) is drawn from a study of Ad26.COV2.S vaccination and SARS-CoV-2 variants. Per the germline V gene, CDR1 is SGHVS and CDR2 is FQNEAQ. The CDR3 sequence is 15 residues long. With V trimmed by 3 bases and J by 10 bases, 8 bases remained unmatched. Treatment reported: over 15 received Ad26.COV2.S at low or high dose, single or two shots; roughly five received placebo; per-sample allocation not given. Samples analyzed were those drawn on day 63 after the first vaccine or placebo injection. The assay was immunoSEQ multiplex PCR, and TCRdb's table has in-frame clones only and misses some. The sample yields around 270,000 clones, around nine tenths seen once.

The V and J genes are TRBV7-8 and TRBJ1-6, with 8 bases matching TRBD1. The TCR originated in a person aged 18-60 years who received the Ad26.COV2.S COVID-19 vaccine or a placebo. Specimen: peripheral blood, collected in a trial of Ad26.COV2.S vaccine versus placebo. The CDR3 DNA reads TGTGCCAGCAGCTTTGACACAGGGGGACGCTCACCCCTCCACTTT. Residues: CASSFDTGGRSPLHF.